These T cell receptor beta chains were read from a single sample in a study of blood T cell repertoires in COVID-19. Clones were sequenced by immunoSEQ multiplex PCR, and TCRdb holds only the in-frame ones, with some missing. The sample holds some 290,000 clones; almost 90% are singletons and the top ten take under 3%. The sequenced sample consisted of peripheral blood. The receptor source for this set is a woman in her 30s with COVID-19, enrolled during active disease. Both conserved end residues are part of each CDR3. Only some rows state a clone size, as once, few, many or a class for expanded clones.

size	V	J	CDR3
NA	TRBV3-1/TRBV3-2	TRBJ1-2	CASSLKRPGDYYGYTF
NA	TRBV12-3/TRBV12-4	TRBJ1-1	CASSLTGYTEAFF
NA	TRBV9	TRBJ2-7	CASSVEPAGTRPQYF
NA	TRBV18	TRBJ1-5	CASSPVPSTGGSNQPQHF
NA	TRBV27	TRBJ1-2	CASSFSRTGYGYTF
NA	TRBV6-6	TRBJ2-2	CASKGLSNTGELFF
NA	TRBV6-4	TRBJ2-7	CASSDPRHHPYEQYF
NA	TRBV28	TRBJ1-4	CASSSPRTVLNEKLFF
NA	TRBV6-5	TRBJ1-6	CASSRTGDNSPLHF
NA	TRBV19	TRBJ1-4	CASSIEGTGGEKLFF
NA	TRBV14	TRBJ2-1	CATNTGGPYNEQFF
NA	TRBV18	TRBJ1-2	CASSPPGLRDNYGYTF
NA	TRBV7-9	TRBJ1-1	CASSLMTDPTEAFF
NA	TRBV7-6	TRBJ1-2	CASSLGRTGGAKGYTF
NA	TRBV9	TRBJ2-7	CASSVATGTSYEQYF
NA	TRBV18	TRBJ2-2	CASSPTSGSIGELFF
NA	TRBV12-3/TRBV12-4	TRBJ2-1	CASRTSEGGQFF
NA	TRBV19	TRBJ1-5	CASSPRDPMTGQPQHF
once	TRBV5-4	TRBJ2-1	CASSLRASVYYEQFF
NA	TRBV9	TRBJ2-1	CASSASGTGYNEQFF
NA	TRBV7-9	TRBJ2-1	CASRPTSGPYNEQFF
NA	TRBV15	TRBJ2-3	CATSGRDRPSDTQYF
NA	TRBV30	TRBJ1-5	CAWSARDRRNQPQHF
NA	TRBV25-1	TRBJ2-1	CASSESRASGSGEQFF
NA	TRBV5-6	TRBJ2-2	CASSLRTSGSPGELFF
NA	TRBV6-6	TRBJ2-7	CASSFGHQGYEQYF
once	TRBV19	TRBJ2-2	CASSDHRGAVF
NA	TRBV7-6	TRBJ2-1	CASSGLAGSSYNEQFF
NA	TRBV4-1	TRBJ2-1	CASTPGAAGLAAHEQFF
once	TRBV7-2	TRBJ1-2	CASSLVAAGQNYGYTF
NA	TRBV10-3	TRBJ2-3	CAIRQSASGRASTHDTQYF
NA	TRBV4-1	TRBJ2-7	CASSQVWREQEQYF
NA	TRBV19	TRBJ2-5	CASSDKSGETQYF
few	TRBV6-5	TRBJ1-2	CASSSGQGRGYTF
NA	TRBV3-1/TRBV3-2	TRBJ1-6	CASSQDTGAPLHF
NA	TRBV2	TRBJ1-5	CASRGTGSLRSNQPQHF
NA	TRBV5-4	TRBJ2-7	CASSLDSSAGFEQYF
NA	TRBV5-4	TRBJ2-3	CASSLATAGAEDTQYF
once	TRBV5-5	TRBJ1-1	CASSLMGGRDTEAFF
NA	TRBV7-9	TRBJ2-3	CASSRTGDTQYF
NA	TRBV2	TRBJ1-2	CASSGTGGNYGYTF
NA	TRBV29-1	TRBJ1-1	CSFGQGKNTEAFF